The rows below give T cell receptor beta chains drawn from one sample of a study of lung T cells in sarcoidosis with Löfgren's syndrome. TCRdb reanalysed the reads using MiXCR and keeps one entry per CDR3 protein. Of some 65,000 distinct CDR3 sequences in the sample, approximately 22% were seen once. The sample consisted of CD4+ T cells from PBMCs. These receptors came from a human donor with sarcoidosis (Löfgren's syndrome or another form), or a control subject (not recorded which). The CDR3 runs from the conserved cysteine through the conserved F or W. Each record gives: CDR3 DNA, CDR3 protein, clone size, J gene, D gene, V gene. A D gene is named only where the DNA matches it firmly. Some rows mark clone size as missing; the rest say once, few, many or name a class of expanded clone.

CDR3 DNA: TGTGCCAGCAGTTCCCCCTGGAAGGGCACGGAGACCCAGTACTTC
CDR3 protein: CASSSPWKGTETQYF
clone size: many
J gene: TRBJ2-5
D gene: .
V gene: TRBV6-1

CDR3 DNA: TGTGCCAGCGGCTCACGACGGATTAATAGCAATCAGCCCCAGCATTTT
CDR3 protein: CASGSRRINSNQPQHF
clone size: once
J gene: TRBJ1-5
D gene: .
V gene: TRBV7-8

CDR3 DNA: TGTGCCAGCAGCTTCCAGGTGGGGGAGACCCAGTACTTC
CDR3 protein: CASSFQVGETQYF
clone size: many
J gene: TRBJ2-5
D gene: .
V gene: TRBV7-2

CDR3 DNA: TGTGCCAGCAGCAAACAGGGGCTGGGGGTGACCGGGGAGCTGTTTTTT
CDR3 protein: CASSKQGLGVTGELFF
clone size: .
J gene: TRBJ2-2
D gene: TRBD1
V gene: TRBV7-2

CDR3 DNA: TGTGCCAGCAGTTCAATTTGGAGGGAGTCCATGAACACTGAAGCTTTCTTT
CDR3 protein: CASSSIWRESMNTEAFF
clone size: many
J gene: TRBJ1-1
D gene: .
V gene: TRBV28

CDR3 DNA: TGCAGTGCTAGAGATCCCGGCAGGGGAAGCGGCTACACCTTC
CDR3 protein: CSARDPGRGSGYTF
clone size: many
J gene: TRBJ1-2
D gene: .
V gene: TRBV20-1

CDR3 DNA: TGTGCCAGCAGTTCACCGGGGGGGGAGCAGTTCTTC
CDR3 protein: CASSSPGGEQFF
clone size: many
J gene: TRBJ2-1
D gene: TRBD2
V gene: TRBV28

CDR3 DNA: TGTGCCAGCAGCTTAAGGTCCCAGCCATATAGCAATCAGCCCCAGCATTTT
CDR3 protein: CASSLRSQPYSNQPQHF
clone size: many
J gene: TRBJ1-5
D gene: .
V gene: TRBV7-8

CDR3 DNA: TGCGCCAGCAGCACGAGACAGGGGAGAGAGACCCAGTACTTC
CDR3 protein: CASSTRQGRETQYF
clone size: .
J gene: TRBJ2-5
D gene: TRBD1
V gene: TRBV5-1

CDR3 DNA: TGCGCCAGCAGCCAACCGGGACAGGGGGCCTCGACCCAGTACTTC
CDR3 protein: CASSQPGQGASTQYF
clone size: many
J gene: TRBJ2-5
D gene: TRBD1
V gene: TRBV4-1

CDR3 DNA: TGTGCCAGCAGTCCCGGCGGGGCCAGCACAGATACGCAGTATTTT
CDR3 protein: CASSPGGASTDTQYF
clone size: medium-sized
J gene: TRBJ2-3
D gene: .
V gene: TRBV6-1

CDR3 DNA: TGTGCCAGTAGTCAGGACATAACCACTGAAGCTTTCTTT
CDR3 protein: CASSQDITTEAFF
clone size: few
J gene: TRBJ1-1
D gene: .
V gene: TRBV19

CDR3 DNA: TGCAGCGTTGCCCCAGGCTCATCTACGCAGTATTTT
CDR3 protein: CSVAPGSSTQYF
clone size: .
J gene: TRBJ2-3
D gene: .
V gene: TRBV29-1

CDR3 DNA: TGCAGTGCTAGACTAGCGTCTAGCACAGATACGCAGTATTTT
CDR3 protein: CSARLASSTDTQYF
clone size: many
J gene: TRBJ2-3
D gene: .
V gene: TRBV20-1

CDR3 DNA: TGTGCCAGCAGCCCCCGCAGGGCCGATGAAAAACTGTTTTTT
CDR3 protein: CASSPRRADEKLFF
clone size: many
J gene: TRBJ1-4
D gene: .
V gene: TRBV7-9

CDR3 DNA: TGTGCCAGCAGCTCTAAGCTGAACACTGAAGCTTTCTTT
CDR3 protein: CASSSKLNTEAFF
clone size: medium-sized
J gene: TRBJ1-1
D gene: .
V gene: TRBV7-9

CDR3 DNA: TGTGCCAGCAGTTACCGGCCCTCTTACAATGAGCAGTTCTTC
CDR3 protein: CASSYRPSYNEQFF
clone size: many
J gene: TRBJ2-1
D gene: .
V gene: TRBV6-2/TRBV6-3

CDR3 DNA: TGTGCCAGCAGTTCGAACGATTGGAACTATGGCTACAGCTTC
CDR3 protein: CASSSNDWNYGYSF
clone size: .
J gene: TRBJ1-2
D gene: .
V gene: TRBV28

CDR3 DNA: TGTGCCAGCAGCTTCTTCCATAATTCACCCCTCCACTTT
CDR3 protein: CASSFFHNSPLHF
clone size: .
J gene: TRBJ1-6
D gene: .
V gene: TRBV5-4

CDR3 DNA: TGTGCCAGCAGCAGCCAGCGGGAGCAAGATACGCAGTATTTT
CDR3 protein: CASSSQREQDTQYF
clone size: many
J gene: TRBJ2-3
D gene: TRBD2
V gene: TRBV27

CDR3 DNA: TGTGCCAGCAGTTACCCACAGGGAAGGAACAATGAGCAGTTCTTC
CDR3 protein: CASSYPQGRNNEQFF
clone size: many
J gene: TRBJ2-1
D gene: .
V gene: TRBV6-6

CDR3 DNA: TGTGCCAGCTCGCCCGGGACAGTTAACTACGAGCAGTACTTC
CDR3 protein: CASSPGTVNYEQYF
clone size: many
J gene: TRBJ2-7
D gene: TRBD1
V gene: TRBV18

CDR3 DNA: TGTGCCAGCAGTCTACAGGGCAACAGCAATAATTCACCCCTCCACTTT
CDR3 protein: CASSLQGNSNNSPLHF
clone size: many
J gene: TRBJ1-6
D gene: .
V gene: TRBV6-1

CDR3 DNA: TGCAGTGCTAGAGATCTTGGCAGCTTAAGGAATGAGCAGTTCTTC
CDR3 protein: CSARDLGSLRNEQFF
clone size: few
J gene: TRBJ2-1
D gene: .
V gene: TRBV20-1

CDR3 DNA: TGCAGTGCTAGATCTCTAGCGGGAGGCTTCTACAATGAGCAGTTCTTC
CDR3 protein: CSARSLAGGFYNEQFF
clone size: .
J gene: TRBJ2-1
D gene: TRBD2
V gene: TRBV20-1

CDR3 DNA: TGTGCCAGCTCCCAAGACAGGGATGGCTACACCTTC
CDR3 protein: CASSQDRDGYTF
clone size: many
J gene: TRBJ1-2
D gene: TRBD1
V gene: TRBV18

CDR3 DNA: TGCAGCGCTACGGACAGGGGAGGCACTGAAGCTTTCTTT
CDR3 protein: CSATDRGGTEAFF
clone size: once
J gene: TRBJ1-1
D gene: TRBD1
V gene: TRBV29-1

CDR3 DNA: TGTGCCAGCACCTCGGGGGCCAAAGACAATGAGCAGTTCTTC
CDR3 protein: CASTSGAKDNEQFF
clone size: few
J gene: TRBJ2-1
D gene: .
V gene: TRBV12-3/TRBV12-4

CDR3 DNA: TGCAGTGCTAGAGCCCCGGGACTAGCGGGTGGAAATGAGCAGTTCTTC
CDR3 protein: CSARAPGLAGGNEQFF
clone size: .
J gene: TRBJ2-1
D gene: TRBD2
V gene: TRBV20-1

CDR3 DNA: TGTGCCACCAGTGATTTTTCGCGGGAGGGCACAGATACGCAGTATTTT
CDR3 protein: CATSDFSREGTDTQYF
clone size: .
J gene: TRBJ2-3
D gene: TRBD2
V gene: TRBV24-1

CDR3 DNA: TGTGCCAGCAGCCTAGCGGGAGTTAACTACAATGAGCAGTTCTTC
CDR3 protein: CASSLAGVNYNEQFF
clone size: .
J gene: TRBJ2-1
D gene: TRBD2
V gene: TRBV7-9

CDR3 DNA: TGTGCCAGCAGTGACTCAGGGGGGGCGACAGATACGCAGTATTTT
CDR3 protein: CASSDSGGATDTQYF
clone size: many
J gene: TRBJ2-3
D gene: .
V gene: TRBV6-4

CDR3 DNA: TGTGCCAGCTCACCACAGGACACCTCTAACTATGGCTACACCTTC
CDR3 protein: CASSPQDTSNYGYTF
clone size: few
J gene: TRBJ1-2
D gene: .
V gene: TRBV18

CDR3 DNA: TGTGCCAGTAGTATAATGAGGACAGGGAGGGCCGACGAGCAGTACTTC
CDR3 protein: CASSIMRTGRADEQYF
clone size: .
J gene: TRBJ2-7
D gene: .
V gene: TRBV19

CDR3 DNA: TGTGCCAGCAGTTTAGGGACAGGCGGAGCGGGCTATGGCTACACCTTC
CDR3 protein: CASSLGTGGAGYGYTF
clone size: few
J gene: TRBJ1-2
D gene: TRBD1
V gene: TRBV12-3/TRBV12-4

CDR3 DNA: TGTGCCAGCAGCCAGCAACTAGCGATGAGCACAGATACGCAGTATTTT
CDR3 protein: CASSQQLAMSTDTQYF
clone size: .
J gene: TRBJ2-3
D gene: TRBD2
V gene: TRBV3-1

CDR3 DNA: TGTGCCAGCGTGGGCGGGATTTCAGTCGATACGCAGTATTTT
CDR3 protein: CASVGGISVDTQYF
clone size: many
J gene: TRBJ2-3
D gene: .
V gene: TRBV2

CDR3 DNA: TGTGCCAGCAGCTTAGGGACAGGGTGGTACGAGCAGTACTTC
CDR3 protein: CASSLGTGWYEQYF
clone size: many
J gene: TRBJ2-7
D gene: TRBD1
V gene: TRBV7-9

CDR3 DNA: TGCGCCAGCAGCCGCTCTTTTCTAGCGGGGGATTACAATGAGCAGTTCTTC
CDR3 protein: CASSRSFLAGDYNEQFF
clone size: .
J gene: TRBJ2-1
D gene: TRBD2
V gene: TRBV4-1

CDR3 DNA: TGTGCCAGCAGCTTAGCGCTAGGTCAGCCCCAGCATTTT
CDR3 protein: CASSLALGQPQHF
clone size: many
J gene: TRBJ1-5
D gene: .
V gene: TRBV7-8

CDR3 DNA: TGTGCCAGCAGTGGTCGCGGGGTTAGCACAGATACGCAGTATTTT
CDR3 protein: CASSGRGVSTDTQYF
clone size: many
J gene: TRBJ2-3
D gene: .
V gene: TRBV6-1

CDR3 DNA: TGTGCCAGCAGCCGGACTAGCGGGAGGTTTTCAGATACGCAGTATTTT
CDR3 protein: CASSRTSGRFSDTQYF
clone size: many
J gene: TRBJ2-3
D gene: TRBD2
V gene: TRBV27

CDR3 DNA: TGTGCCAGCAGTTTTATCCAGAGCACAGATACGCAGTATTTT
CDR3 protein: CASSFIQSTDTQYF
clone size: many
J gene: TRBJ2-3
D gene: .
V gene: TRBV12-3/TRBV12-4

CDR3 DNA: TGCAGTGCCCTTCCCGGGACTTCTTCCTCCGACACTGAAGCTTTCTTT
CDR3 protein: CSALPGTSSSDTEAFF
clone size: many
J gene: TRBJ1-1
D gene: .
V gene: TRBV20-1

CDR3 DNA: TGTGCCAGCAGTTCCCCGGGACAGGGAGACTACGAGCAGTACTTC
CDR3 protein: CASSSPGQGDYEQYF
clone size: many
J gene: TRBJ2-7
D gene: TRBD1
V gene: TRBV6-1

CDR3 DNA: TGTGCCAGCAGTCGAACCGGGACAGCTCATTCACCCCTCCACTTT
CDR3 protein: CASSRTGTAHSPLHF
clone size: .
J gene: TRBJ1-6
D gene: TRBD1
V gene: TRBV12-3/TRBV12-4

CDR3 DNA: TGTGCCAGCTCACCCGGGACGGGGACTGAAGCTTTCTTT
CDR3 protein: CASSPGTGTEAFF
clone size: .
J gene: TRBJ1-1
D gene: .
V gene: TRBV18

CDR3 DNA: TGTGCCAGTAGTCCCCGGTGGCTAGCGGGGGACGAGCAGTACTTC
CDR3 protein: CASSPRWLAGDEQYF
clone size: .
J gene: TRBJ2-7
D gene: TRBD2
V gene: TRBV19

CDR3 DNA: TGCAGTGCTAGAGTTCGGGACAGGCTTAACACTGAAGCTTTCTTT
CDR3 protein: CSARVRDRLNTEAFF
clone size: medium-sized
J gene: TRBJ1-1
D gene: TRBD1
V gene: TRBV20-1

CDR3 DNA: TGTGCCAGCAGTTCCCGATATCAAGATACGCAGTATTTT
CDR3 protein: CASSSRYQDTQYF
clone size: medium-sized
J gene: TRBJ2-3
D gene: .
V gene: TRBV27